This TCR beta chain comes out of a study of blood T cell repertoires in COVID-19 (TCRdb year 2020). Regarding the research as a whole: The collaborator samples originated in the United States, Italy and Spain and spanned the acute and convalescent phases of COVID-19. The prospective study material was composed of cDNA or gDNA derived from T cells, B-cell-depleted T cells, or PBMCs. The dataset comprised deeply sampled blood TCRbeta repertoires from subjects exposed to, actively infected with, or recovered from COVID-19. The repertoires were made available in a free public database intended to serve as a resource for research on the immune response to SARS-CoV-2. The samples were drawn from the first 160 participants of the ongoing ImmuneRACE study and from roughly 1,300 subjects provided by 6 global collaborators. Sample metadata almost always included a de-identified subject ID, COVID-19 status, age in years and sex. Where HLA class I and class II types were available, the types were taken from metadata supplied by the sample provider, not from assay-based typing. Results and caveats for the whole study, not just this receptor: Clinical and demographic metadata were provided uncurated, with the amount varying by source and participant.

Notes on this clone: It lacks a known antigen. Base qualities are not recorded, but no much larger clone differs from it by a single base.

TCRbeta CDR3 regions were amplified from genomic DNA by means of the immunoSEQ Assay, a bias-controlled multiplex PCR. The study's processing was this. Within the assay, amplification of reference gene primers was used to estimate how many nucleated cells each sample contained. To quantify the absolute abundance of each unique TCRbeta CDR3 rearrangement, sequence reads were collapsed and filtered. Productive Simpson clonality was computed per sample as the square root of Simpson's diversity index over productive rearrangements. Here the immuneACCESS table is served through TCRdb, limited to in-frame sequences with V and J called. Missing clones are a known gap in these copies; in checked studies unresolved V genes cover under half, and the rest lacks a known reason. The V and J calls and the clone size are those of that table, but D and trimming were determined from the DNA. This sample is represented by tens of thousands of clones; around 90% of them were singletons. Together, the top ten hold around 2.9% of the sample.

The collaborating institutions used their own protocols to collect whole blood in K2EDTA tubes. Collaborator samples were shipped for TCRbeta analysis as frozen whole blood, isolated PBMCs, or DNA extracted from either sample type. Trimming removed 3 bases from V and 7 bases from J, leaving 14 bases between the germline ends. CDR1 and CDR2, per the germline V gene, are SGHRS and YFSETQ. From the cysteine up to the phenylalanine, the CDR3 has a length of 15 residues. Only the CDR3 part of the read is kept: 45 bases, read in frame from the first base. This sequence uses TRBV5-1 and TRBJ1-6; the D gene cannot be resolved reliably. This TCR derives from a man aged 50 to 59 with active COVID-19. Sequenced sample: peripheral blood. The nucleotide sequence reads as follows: TGCGCCAGCAGCTCAGCGACGGTTGGGAATTCACCCCTCCACTTT. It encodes CASSSATVGNSPLHF.